Listed here are 8 T cell receptor beta chains from one sample, sequenced in a study of spatial heterogeneity in lung cancer. Noted time point: blood at routine non-recurrence follow-up after resection. TCRdb recomputed calls from the 5' RACE reads with MiXCR, one row per CDR3 protein. Counted here are roughly 30,000 distinct CDR3 sequences, less than 11% occurring once; the ten biggest clones make up around 27%. Specimen: PBMCs, collected at follow-up. These receptors originate from a female donor with early-stage non-small cell lung cancer.

The CDR3 nucleotides are TGTGCCAGCAGTTACAGGGTTTCCGGGGAGCTGTTTTTT. Its protein is CASSYRVSGELFF. V is TRBV28 and J is TRBJ2-2; tentative D call: TRBD1 (6 bases). The CDR3 has 13 residues. V was clipped by 4 bases and J by 6 bases, with 9 bases between them. Germline assignment: CDR1 MDHEN and CDR2 SYDVKM.

This clonotype was seen many times. The CDR3 sequence is CASRDRGYTGELFF. CDR3 nucleotide sequence: TGTGCCAGTAGGGATCGGGGATACACCGGGGAGCTGTTTTTT. The chain combines TRBV19 with TRBJ2-2; weak D call: TRBD2 (5 bases). The CDR3 runs 14 residues. V gave up 6 bases and J gave up 3 bases, with 11 bases separating them. Germline lookup yields CDR1 LNHDA and CDR2 SQIVND (reference sequence).

This chain joins TRBV7-9 and TRBJ2-7; possibly TRBD1 for D (7 bases). V lost 4 bases to trimming and J lost 2 bases, with 12 bases between them. The CDR3 has 14 amino acids. The germline CDR1 and CDR2 sequences are SEHNR and FQNEAQ (reference sequence). CDR3 nucleotides: TGTGCCAGCAGCTCGCGGGACAGAACCTACGAGCAGTACTTC. It is translated as CASSSRDRTYEQYF.

This chain uses TRBV6-5 with TRBJ2-2; D uncertain. CDR3 length: 13 amino acids. V shed 0 bases and J shed 4 bases, with 3 bases lying between them. CDR1 and CDR2 (germline): MNHEY, SVGAGI. CDR3 in DNA: TGTGCCAGCAGTTACTCGGGCACCGGGGAGCTGTTTTTT. Its protein product is CASSYSGTGELFF.

The sample holds many counts of this clonotype. This chain connects TRBV20-1 to TRBJ1-4; TRBD1 is a possible D gene (6 bases). CDR3 length: 11 residues. From germline, CDR1 is DFQATT and CDR2 SNEGSKA (reference sequence). With 6 bases removed from V and 8 bases from J, the gap between germline ends came to 10 bases. The CDR3 loop reads CSAEQGEKLFF. CDR3 DNA: TGCAGTGCCGAACAGGGAGAAAAACTGTTTTTT.

This clonotype came up many times. V gene TRBV7-6 combines with J gene TRBJ2-7; the match to TRBD2 covers 8 bases. CDR1 is SGHVS, CDR2 FNYEAQ, per germline. The CDR3 is made up of 15 amino acids. The junction had 10 bases not matched to a gene; V was cut back by 6 bases and J by 3 bases. The CDR3 reads CASSPLSGTSYEQYF. CDR3 DNA sequence: TGTGCCAGCAGTCCGTTGTCCGGGACTAGCTACGAGCAGTACTTC.

This clonotype was counted between two and nine times. The gene calls are TRBV9 and TRBJ2-3, with a tentative D call TRBD2 (7 bases). Germline-derived CDR1 and CDR2 are SGDLS and YYNGEE. Trimming shortened V by 6 bases and J by 3 bases, and 17 bases separated the two germline ends. The CDR3 totals 15 residues. The CDR3 spells CASTNGGHTTDTQYF. CDR3 nucleotides: TGTGCCAGCACCAACGGGGGGCATACTACAGATACGCAGTATTTT.

This clonotype was detected many times. The rearrangement uses TRBV2 and TRBJ2-1; 9 bases fit TRBD1. Trimming at V came to 5 bases and at J to 8 bases, leaving 10 bases not matched to a gene. CDR3 length: 15 residues. CDR1 and CDR2 (germline): SNHLY, FYNNEI. CDR3 loop: CASSPTGQGIHEQFF. The CDR3 DNA reads as TGTGCCAGCAGTCCTACGGGACAGGGAATCCATGAGCAGTTCTTC.